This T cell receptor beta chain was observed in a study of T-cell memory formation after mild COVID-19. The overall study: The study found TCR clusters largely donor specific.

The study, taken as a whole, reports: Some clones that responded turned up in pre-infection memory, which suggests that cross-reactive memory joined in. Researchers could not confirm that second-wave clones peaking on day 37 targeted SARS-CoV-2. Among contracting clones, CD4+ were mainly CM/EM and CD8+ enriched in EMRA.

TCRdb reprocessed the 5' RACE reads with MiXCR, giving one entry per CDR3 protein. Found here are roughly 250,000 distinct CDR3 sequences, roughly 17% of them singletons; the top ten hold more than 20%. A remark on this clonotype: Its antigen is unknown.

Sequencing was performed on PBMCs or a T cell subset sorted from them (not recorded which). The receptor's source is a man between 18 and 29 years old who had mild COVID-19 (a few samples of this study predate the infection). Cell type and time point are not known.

DNA of the CDR3: TGTGCCAGCCTACTAGCGGGGGGCCGGAACACCGGGGAGCTGTTTTTT. Its translation is CASLLAGGRNTGELFF. This chain uses TRBV6-2 or TRBV6-3 with TRBJ2-2; 12 bases match TRBD2. The trim removed 8 bases at V and 1 base at J, leaving 5 bases unmatched. The CDR3 consists of 16 residues. CDR1 is MNHEY and CDR2 is SVGEGT in the germline V gene.